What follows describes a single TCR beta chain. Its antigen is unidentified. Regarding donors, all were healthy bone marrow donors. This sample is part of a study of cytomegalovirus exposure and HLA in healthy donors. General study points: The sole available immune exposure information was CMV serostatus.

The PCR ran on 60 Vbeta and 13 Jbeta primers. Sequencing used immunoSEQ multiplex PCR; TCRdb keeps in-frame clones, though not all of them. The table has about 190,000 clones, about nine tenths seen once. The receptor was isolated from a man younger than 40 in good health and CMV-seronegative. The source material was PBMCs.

The CDR3: CASSAGGNTIYF. CDR3 DNA: TGTGCCAGCAGTGCAGGCGGAAACACCATATATTTT. J is TRBJ1-3 and V is TRBV6-6; the D is unclear. CDR1 and CDR2 (germline): MNHNY, SVGAGI (reference sequence). Trimming removed 5 bases from V and 4 bases from J, with 6 bases in between. The CDR3 spans 12 residues.